The 14 T cell receptor beta chains below were found in one sample sequenced in a study of blood T cells in healthy people across ages. Through a sample-barcoded 5' primer and a J-beta primer mix, a second PCR was run for roughly 7 to 11 cycles. In TCRdb, the 5' RACE reads were re-called with MiXCR into one record per CDR3 protein. This sample has roughly 700,000 distinct CDR3 sequences, with about half found just once. The sample consisted of blood. The origin of the receptors is a woman in her sixties in good health.

This clonotype was found a few times. The CDR3, as DNA: TGTGCCAGCAGCTTAGCGCGCGGGGGGCCCTACGAGCAGTACTTC. It codes for CASSLARGGPYEQYF. The chain recombines TRBV7-6 with TRBJ2-7; 8 nucleotides align to TRBD2. Germline V lookup: CDR1 SGHVS, CDR2 FNYEAQ. J gave up 2 bases and V 0 bases, and 3 bases lay outside the gene matches. CDR3 size: 15 residues.

The chain joins TRBV20-1 to TRBJ1-5, with D unclear. The length of the CDR3 is 15 residues. Looked up from germline, CDR1 is DFQATT and CDR2 is SNEGSKA (reference sequence). Trimming took off 1 base at V and 4 bases at J, with 14 bases between the two ends. CDR3 in DNA: TGCAGTGCTAGAGTCGCGGGGTTAGCAAATCAGCCCCAGCATTTT. It yields the protein CSARVAGLANQPQHF.

This clonotype was seen only a few times. The chain couples TRBV27 to TRBJ2-4; 8 bases map to TRBD1. CDR1 is MNHEY and CDR2 is SMNVEV in the germline V gene (reference sequence). The CDR3 is 15 residues long. V dropped 2 bases and J dropped 5; count of bases not matched to a gene: 5. CDR3 sequence (DNA): TGTGCCAGCAGTTTACTGGGACAGGCTGAAAACATTCAGTACTTC. Translated: CASSLLGQAENIQYF.

This clonotype has just one count. The J gene is TRBJ2-5, the V gene TRBV3-1; 7 nucleotides match TRBD1. V lost 4 bases to trimming and J lost 0 bases; unmatched junction nucleotides: 11. Germline loops: CDR1 LGHDT, CDR2 YNNKEL (reference sequence). This CDR3 contains 17 residues. The CDR3 DNA sequence: TGTGCCAGCAGCCCAATTACCGGGACAGAGTACCAAGAGACCCAGTACTTC. Protein: CASSPITGTEYQETQYF.

V usage is TRBV20-1 and J usage is TRBJ1-2; D remains ambiguous. Germline V gene lookup returns CDR1 DFQATT and CDR2 SNEGSKA (reference sequence). The CDR3 has 14 residues. The V end lost 6 bases, the J end lost 11 bases, and 25 bases lay between the germline ends. As DNA, the CDR3 is TGCAGTGCCCAGAGACCGGCCCTGGGCGGTGGTTACACCTTC. It translates to CSAQRPALGGGYTF.

The chain is built from TRBV7-2 and TRBJ2-1; TRBD2 agrees at 8 bases. The germline V gene has CDR1 SGHTA and CDR2 FQGNSA. Trimming removed 3 bases from V and 7 bases from J; junction bases left unmatched: 8. The CDR3 sequence is 15 residues long. The CDR3 protein is CASSFRREGPNEQFF. CDR3 coding DNA: TGTGCCAGCAGCTTTCGCCGGGAGGGCCCTAATGAGCAGTTCTTC.

The V gene is TRBV7-2, the J gene TRBJ2-7, with D possibly TRBD1 on 6 matching bases. This CDR3 is built from 14 residues. Looked up from germline, CDR1 is SGHTA and CDR2 is FQGNSA. Between the trimmed V and J ends, which lost 5 bases and 3 bases, there was a span of 14 bases. The CDR3 coding sequence is TGTGCCAGCAGCCCTGGTAGGGGACACTACGAGCAGTACTTC. It encodes CASSPGRGHYEQYF.

The sample holds one count of this clonotype. V is TRBV20-1 and J is TRBJ2-4, with D perhaps matching TRBD1 or TRBD2 (5 bases each). The germline gives CDR1 DFQATT, CDR2 SNEGSKA (reference sequence). V lost 1 base and J lost 13, with 14 bases in between. The CDR3 runs to 12 residues. For the CDR3, the DNA is TGCAGTGCTAGAGGTCAGGGTGGGGAGCAGTACTTC. Translation: CSARGQGGEQYF.

The CDR3 bases are TGTGCCATCAGTGAGTCGAAGGGGCAGACAGATACGCAGTATTTT. Amino acid sequence: CAISESKGQTDTQYF. V and J are TRBV10-3 and TRBJ2-3; D possibly corresponds to TRBD1 (5 bases). Germline-derived CDR1 and CDR2 are ENHRY and SYGVKD. This CDR3 region has 15 residues. Trimming took off 0 bases at V and 3 bases at J, with 10 bases between the two ends.

This clonotype was found once. The chain joins TRBV28 to TRBJ1-5; no clear D. The CDR3 length is 13 residues. Germline CDR1 reads MDHEN; CDR2 reads SYDVKM. Trimming removed 7 bases at V and 0 bases at J, with 7 bases between. For the CDR3, the DNA is TGTGCCAGCAAAAGTCATAGCAATCAGCCCCAGCATTTT. Protein sequence: CASKSHSNQPQHF.

The V and J genes are TRBV25-1 and TRBJ2-7, with a tentative D call TRBD1 (6 bases). The V gene lost 8 bases and the J gene lost 6 bases, with 14 bases spanning the gap. Germline values: CDR1 MGHDK, CDR2 SYGVNS. This CDR3 region has 12 residues. The CDR3 is CASYNRVIEQYF. The CDR3, as DNA: TGTGCCAGCTATAACAGGGTCATCGAGCAGTACTTC.

V is TRBV5-1 and J is TRBJ2-4; tentative D call: TRBD1 (6 bases). The DNA end favors TRBJ2-5, so the J call may be wrong. The CDR3 length is 14 residues. CDR1 and CDR2 from the germline V gene are SGHRS and YFSETQ. CDR3 in amino acids: CASSLADTGETQYF. The CDR3 nucleotides are TGCGCCAGCAGCTTGGCGGATACAGGGGAGACCCAGTACTTC.

CDR3 in amino acids: CASSGQQGTGELFF. The CDR3 DNA is TGTGCCAGCAGCGGCCAACAGGGAACCGGGGAGCTGTTTTTT. V gene TRBV7-2 combines with J gene TRBJ2-2; D perhaps matches TRBD1 (6 bases). The ends were cut back, 5 bases at V and 5 bases at J, with 12 bases in the middle. Germline loops: CDR1 SGHTA, CDR2 FQGNSA. CDR3 length: 14 amino acids.

This clonotype was observed a handful of times. The V gene is TRBV12-3 or TRBV12-4, the J gene TRBJ1-1, with D hard to call. V was clipped by 5 bases and J by 1 base, with 5 bases between them. This CDR3 comprises 12 residues. CDR3 coding DNA: TGTGCCAGCAGTGTCCGGAACACTGAAGCTTTCTTT. Amino acids: CASSVRNTEAFF.